The T cell receptor beta chain described here comes from a study of CD8+ T cells in alopecia areata. Extraction of RNA preceded its reverse transcription into cDNA, which served as the sequencing template. The protocol was immunoSEQ multiplex PCR, while the TCRdb copy is restricted to in-frame clones and leaves out a portion. Found here are 150,000 to 200,000 clones, about three fifths of them singletons; the top ten hold 4.5% to 5%. This clone came up a few times. What it binds is not known. Between the trimmed V and J ends, which lost 3 bases and 8 bases, there was a span of 12 bases. CDR1 and CDR2 (germline): MNHEY, SVGAGI. This CDR3 comprises 13 residues. Sorting of PBMCs yielded the CD4+ and CD8+ T cells. General study points: Elevated clonality characterized lesional scalp relative to normal scalp, particularly in alopecia totalis/universalis. Normal-skin resident alphabeta T cells also appear among scalp sample sequences.

The sample was CD4+ T cells sorted from blood. The clonotype was recovered from a human donor in good health. The chain uses TRBV6-5 and TRBJ2-3; a weak D match, TRBD1 (5 bases). In nucleotides, the CDR3 is TGTGCCAGCAGTTATGGGGCTCTTAGTACGCAGTATTTT. This sequence encodes CASSYGALSTQYF.